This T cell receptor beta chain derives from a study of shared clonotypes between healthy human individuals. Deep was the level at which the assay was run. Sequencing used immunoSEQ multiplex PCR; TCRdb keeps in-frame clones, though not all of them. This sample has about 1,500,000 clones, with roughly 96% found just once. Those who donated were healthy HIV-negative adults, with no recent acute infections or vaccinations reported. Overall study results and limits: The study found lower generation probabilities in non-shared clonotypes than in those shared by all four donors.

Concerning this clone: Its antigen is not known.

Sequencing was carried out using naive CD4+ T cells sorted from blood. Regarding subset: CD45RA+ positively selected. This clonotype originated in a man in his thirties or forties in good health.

This chain's CDR3 is CASRARQATGNTIYF. CDR3 sequence (DNA): TGTGCCAGCAGAGCTAGACAGGCTACTGGAAACACCATATATTTT. The chain recombines TRBV6-1 with TRBJ1-3; D may be TRBD1 (6 bases). This CDR3 is built from 15 residues. Germline V gives CDR1 MNHNS, CDR2 SASEGT. The germline V and J ends were trimmed by 6 bases and 2 bases, with 14 bases remaining between them.